Listed below are T cell receptor beta chains from one sample, sequenced in a study of cytomegalovirus exposure and HLA in healthy donors. TCRdb's table, derived via immunoSEQ multiplex PCR, lists solely in-frame clones and lacks some. The sample has about 330,000 clones, 86% seen once. The sequencing input was PBMCs. Receptor source: a woman aged 18-29 years in good health and CMV-seronegative. The conserved cysteine and the conserved F or W are not part of the CDR3 here.

J gene | V gene | CDR3 protein
TRBJ2-1 | TRBV6-6 | ASSYSAGGYNEQF
TRBJ1-5 | TRBV7-2 | ASSRSYRAGYSNQPQH
TRBJ1-2 | TRBV11-2 | ASSLSGTDYGYT
TRBJ1-2 | TRBV19 | AGKWTGGGYT
TRBJ2-1 | TRBV28 | ASTPIPRDEQF
TRBJ2-7 | TRBV5-8 | ASSRAGTSGVYEQY
TRBJ2-7 | TRBV4-2 | ASGTSGSTHEQY
TRBJ1-3 | TRBV4-3 | ASSHSGGSGNTIY
TRBJ1-4 | TRBV20-1 | SAGRNEKLF
TRBJ2-1 | TRBV5-4 | ASSLELAGNEQF
TRBJ2-1 | TRBV7-6 | ASSLRLAGDWQF
TRBJ2-3 | TRBV7-9 | ASSLEGYLLTY
TRBJ2-2 | TRBV19 | ASSIELAGTGELF
TRBJ2-1 | TRBV10-2 | ATRSGGTAYNEQF
TRBJ2-7 | TRBV12-2 | ASRDGRAGSYEQY
TRBJ1-2 | TRBV9 | ASSVAETGINGYT
TRBJ2-1 | TRBV10-3 | ATLAGPNNEQF
TRBJ1-1 | TRBV4-3 | ASSKNTGRTEAF
TRBJ2-7 | TRBV27 | ASRAAGGFSYEQY
TRBJ2-1 | TRBV7-9 | ASRTPREIPYNEQF
TRBJ2-3 | TRBV7-9 | ASSPRQGSSTDTQY
TRBJ2-3 | TRBV15 | ASGPGGRNTDTQY
TRBJ2-7 | TRBV19 | ASSRLAGGSSYEQY
TRBJ1-5 | TRBV6-5 | ASSLQGSQPQH
TRBJ2-1 | TRBV9 | ASSGGGLAGSYNEQF
TRBJ1-2 | TRBV28 | ATPGGSNIYGYT
TRBJ2-1 | TRBV9 | ASSEIPGEGIDEQF
TRBJ1-1 | TRBV5-4 | ASSYGTGGIREAF
TRBJ2-7 | TRBV2 | ASSAPFEQY
TRBJ2-3 | TRBV29-1 | SVEDGVAGRTDTQY
TRBJ2-7 | TRBV6-5 | ASSYSEDYEQY
TRBJ2-1 | TRBV5-6 | ASSPGPSGSGGEQF
TRBJ2-5 | TRBV7-9 | ASSRGAEQETQY
TRBJ2-7 | TRBV19 | ASIGGSGYEQY
TRBJ2-7 | TRBV4-2 | ASSQEGLANSYEQY
TRBJ1-2 | TRBV28 | ASSLVRQDYGYT
TRBJ2-3 | TRBV29-1 | SAEGLAGEFGTDTQY
TRBJ2-7 | TRBV19 | ASSTAGTVSYEQY
TRBJ1-5 | TRBV19 | ASNHGARGGQH
TRBJ1-2 | TRBV10-3 | AIEVNYGYT